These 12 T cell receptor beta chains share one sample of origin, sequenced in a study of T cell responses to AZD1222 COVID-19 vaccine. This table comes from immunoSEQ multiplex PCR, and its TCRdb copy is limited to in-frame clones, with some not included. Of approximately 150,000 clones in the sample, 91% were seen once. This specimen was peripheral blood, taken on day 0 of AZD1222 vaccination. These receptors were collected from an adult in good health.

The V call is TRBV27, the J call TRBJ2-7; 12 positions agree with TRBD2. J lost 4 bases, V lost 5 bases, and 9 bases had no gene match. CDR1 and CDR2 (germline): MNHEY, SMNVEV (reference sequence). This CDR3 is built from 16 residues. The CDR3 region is CASSLQTSGSGYEQYF. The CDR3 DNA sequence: TGTGCCAGCAGTCTCCAGACTAGCGGGAGTGGATACGAGCAGTACTTC.

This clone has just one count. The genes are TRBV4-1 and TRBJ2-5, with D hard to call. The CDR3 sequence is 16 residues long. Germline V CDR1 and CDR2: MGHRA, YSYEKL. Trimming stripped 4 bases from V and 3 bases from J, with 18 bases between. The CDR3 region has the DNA TGCGCCAGCAGCCTCACGGGCCCCCGTGGGGAAGAGACCCAGTACTTC. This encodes CASSLTGPRGEETQYF.

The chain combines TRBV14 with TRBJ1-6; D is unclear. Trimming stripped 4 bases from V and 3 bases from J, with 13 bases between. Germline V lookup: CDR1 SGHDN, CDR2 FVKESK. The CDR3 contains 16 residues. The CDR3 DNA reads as TGTGCCAGCAGCCGGTTGCAGCTAGACTATAATTCACCCCTCCACTTT. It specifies CASSRLQLDYNSPLHF.

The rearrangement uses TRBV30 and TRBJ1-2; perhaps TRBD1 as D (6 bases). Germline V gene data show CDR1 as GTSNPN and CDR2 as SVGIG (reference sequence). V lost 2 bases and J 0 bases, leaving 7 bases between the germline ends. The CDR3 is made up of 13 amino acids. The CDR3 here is CAWSPGANYGYTF. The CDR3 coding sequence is TGTGCCTGGAGTCCAGGGGCTAACTATGGCTACACCTTC.

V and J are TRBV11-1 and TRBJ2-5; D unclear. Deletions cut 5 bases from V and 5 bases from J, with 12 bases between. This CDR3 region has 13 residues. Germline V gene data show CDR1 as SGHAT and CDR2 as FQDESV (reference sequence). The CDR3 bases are TGTGCCAGCAGCCCCCACGTGTCTGAGACCCAGTACTTC. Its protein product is CASSPHVSETQYF.

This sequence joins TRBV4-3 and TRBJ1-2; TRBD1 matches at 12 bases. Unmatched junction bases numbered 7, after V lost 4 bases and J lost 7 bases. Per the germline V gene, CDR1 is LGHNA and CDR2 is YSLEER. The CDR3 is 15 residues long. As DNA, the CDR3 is TGCGCCAGCAGCCCCCAGGGACAGGGGGCGAGTGGCTACACCTTC. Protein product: CASSPQGQGASGYTF.

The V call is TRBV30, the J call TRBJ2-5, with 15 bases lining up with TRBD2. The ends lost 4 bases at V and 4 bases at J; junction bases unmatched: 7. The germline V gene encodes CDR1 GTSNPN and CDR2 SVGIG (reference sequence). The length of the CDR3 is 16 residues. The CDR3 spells CAWKPGLAGGGETQYF. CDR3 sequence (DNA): TGTGCCTGGAAACCGGGACTAGCGGGAGGAGGAGAGACCCAGTACTTC.

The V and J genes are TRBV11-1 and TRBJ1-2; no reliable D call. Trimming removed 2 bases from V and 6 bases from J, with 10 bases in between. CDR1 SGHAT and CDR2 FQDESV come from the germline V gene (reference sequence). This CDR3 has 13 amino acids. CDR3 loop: CASSLTGWNGYTF. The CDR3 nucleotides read TGTGCCAGCAGCTTAACGGGGTGGAATGGCTACACCTTC.

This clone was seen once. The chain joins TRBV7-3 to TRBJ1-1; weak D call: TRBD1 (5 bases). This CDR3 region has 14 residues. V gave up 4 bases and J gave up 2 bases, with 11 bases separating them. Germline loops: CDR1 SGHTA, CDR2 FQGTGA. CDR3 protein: CASSSGFGNTEAFF. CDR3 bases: TGTGCCAGCAGCTCAGGGTTTGGAAACACTGAAGCTTTCTTT.

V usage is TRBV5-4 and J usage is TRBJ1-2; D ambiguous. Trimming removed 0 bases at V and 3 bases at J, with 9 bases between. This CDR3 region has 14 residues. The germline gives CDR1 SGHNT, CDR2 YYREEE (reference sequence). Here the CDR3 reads CASSLGGGDYGYTF. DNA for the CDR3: TGTGCCAGCAGCTTGGGCGGAGGAGACTATGGCTACACCTTC.

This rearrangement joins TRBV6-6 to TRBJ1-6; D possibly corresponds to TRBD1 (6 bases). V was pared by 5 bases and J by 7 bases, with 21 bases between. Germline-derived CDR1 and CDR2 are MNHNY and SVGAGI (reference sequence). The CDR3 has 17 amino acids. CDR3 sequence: CASSRRGGAYINSPLHF. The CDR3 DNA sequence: TGTGCCAGCAGTCGTAGGGGGGGCGCGTATATCAATTCACCCCTCCACTTT.

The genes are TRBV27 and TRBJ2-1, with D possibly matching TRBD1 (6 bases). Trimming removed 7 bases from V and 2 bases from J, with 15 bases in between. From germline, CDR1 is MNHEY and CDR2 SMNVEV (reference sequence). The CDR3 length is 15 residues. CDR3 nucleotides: TGTGCCAGCACCATGGGGGCCTGGACCTACAATGAGCAGTTCTTC. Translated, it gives CASTMGAWTYNEQFF.